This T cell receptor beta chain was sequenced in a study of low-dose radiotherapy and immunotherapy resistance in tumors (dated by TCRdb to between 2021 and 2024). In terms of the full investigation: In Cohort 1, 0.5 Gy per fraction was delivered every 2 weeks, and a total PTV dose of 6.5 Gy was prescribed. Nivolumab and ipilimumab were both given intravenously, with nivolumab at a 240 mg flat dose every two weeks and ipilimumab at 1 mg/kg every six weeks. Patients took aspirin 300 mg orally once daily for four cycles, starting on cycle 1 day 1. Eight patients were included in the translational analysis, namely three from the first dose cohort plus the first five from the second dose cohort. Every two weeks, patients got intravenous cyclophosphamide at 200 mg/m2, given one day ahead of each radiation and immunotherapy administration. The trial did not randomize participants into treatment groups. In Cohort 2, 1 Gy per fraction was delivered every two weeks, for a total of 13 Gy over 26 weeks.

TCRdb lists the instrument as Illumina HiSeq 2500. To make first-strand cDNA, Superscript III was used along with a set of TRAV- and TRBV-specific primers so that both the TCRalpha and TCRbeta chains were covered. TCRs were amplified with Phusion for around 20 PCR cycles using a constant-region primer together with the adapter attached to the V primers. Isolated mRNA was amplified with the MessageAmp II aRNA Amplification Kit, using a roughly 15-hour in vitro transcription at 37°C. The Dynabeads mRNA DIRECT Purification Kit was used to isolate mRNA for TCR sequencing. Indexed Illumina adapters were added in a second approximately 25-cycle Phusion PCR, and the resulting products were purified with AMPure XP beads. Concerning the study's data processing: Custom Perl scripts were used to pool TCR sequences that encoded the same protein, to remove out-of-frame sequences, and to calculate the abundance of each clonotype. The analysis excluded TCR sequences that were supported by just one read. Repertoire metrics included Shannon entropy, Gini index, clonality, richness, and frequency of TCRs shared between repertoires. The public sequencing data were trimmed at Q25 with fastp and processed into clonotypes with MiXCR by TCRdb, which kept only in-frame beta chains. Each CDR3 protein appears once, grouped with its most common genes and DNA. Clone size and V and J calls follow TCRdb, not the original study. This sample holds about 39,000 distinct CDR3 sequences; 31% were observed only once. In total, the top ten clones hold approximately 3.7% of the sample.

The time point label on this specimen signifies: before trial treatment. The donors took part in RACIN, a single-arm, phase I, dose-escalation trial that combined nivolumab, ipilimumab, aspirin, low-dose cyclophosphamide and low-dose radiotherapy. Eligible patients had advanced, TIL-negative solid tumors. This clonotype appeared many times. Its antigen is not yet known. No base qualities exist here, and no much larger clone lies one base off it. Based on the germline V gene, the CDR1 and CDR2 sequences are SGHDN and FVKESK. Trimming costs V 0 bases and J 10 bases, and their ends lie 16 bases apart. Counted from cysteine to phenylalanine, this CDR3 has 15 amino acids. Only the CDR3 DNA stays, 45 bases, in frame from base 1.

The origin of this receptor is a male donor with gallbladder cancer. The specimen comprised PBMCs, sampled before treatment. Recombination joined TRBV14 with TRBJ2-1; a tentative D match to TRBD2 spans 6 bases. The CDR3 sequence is CASSQDNRELGEQFF. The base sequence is TGTGCCAGCAGCCAAGATAATCGGGAGTTAGGGGAGCAGTTCTTC.